The 18 T cell receptor beta chains below all came from one sample that was sequenced in a study of CD8+ T cells in alopecia areata. Extracted RNA was reverse transcribed into cDNA, the sequencing template. The method was immunoSEQ multiplex PCR; TCRdb's version includes in-frame clones alone and lacks a portion of them. Of 130,000 to 150,000 clones in the sample, about 89% were seen once. This specimen was CD8+ T cells sorted from blood, taken at week 0. Source of these receptors: a human donor with alopecia areata.

The rearrangement joins TRBV4-1 to TRBJ1-1; D gene ambiguous. CDR3 length equals 14 residues. The germline CDR1 and CDR2 sequences are MGHRA and YSYEKL. Trimming took off 4 bases at V and 1 base at J, with 10 bases between the two ends. CDR3 DNA sequence: TGCGCCAGCAGCCTAAGGGCGGAGAACACTGAAGCTTTCTTT. It codes for CASSLRAENTEAFF.

V and J are TRBV4-1 and TRBJ2-7; a weak D match, TRBD2 (5 bases). V lost 0 bases to trimming and J lost 2 bases, with 11 bases between them. This CDR3 region has 15 residues. The germline V gene encodes CDR1 MGHRA and CDR2 YSYEKL. The CDR3 DNA follows: TGCGCCAGCAGCCAAGATGCGGGTGTGCCCTACGAGCAGTACTTC. This encodes CASSQDAGVPYEQYF.

The rearrangement joins TRBV5-1 to TRBJ2-7; D remains ambiguous. V was pared by 0 bases and J by 3 bases, with 4 bases between. Germline loops: CDR1 SGHRS, CDR2 YFSETQ. This CDR3 has 12 residues. The CDR3 DNA sequence: TGCGCCAGCAGCTTGGGCAACTACGAGCAGTACTTC. Amino acids: CASSLGNYEQYF.

This chain uses TRBV6-4 with TRBJ2-1; TRBD2 agrees at 9 bases. Germline CDR1 MRHNA, CDR2 SNTAGT. The CDR3 has 15 residues. The V and J ends lost 10 bases and 11 bases, in that order; junction bases with no gene match: 18. CDR3 in DNA: TGTGCCAACCACTGGTTTAGCGGGAGAAAGGCGAAGCAGTTCTTC. This encodes CANHWFSGRKAKQFF.

V is TRBV6-1 and J is TRBJ2-7, with D possibly being TRBD1 (5 bases). The length of the CDR3 is 13 residues. Trimming shortened V by 7 bases and J by 2 bases, and 12 bases separated the two germline ends. The V gene's germline CDR1 is MNHNS and CDR2 SASEGT. In DNA, the CDR3 is TGTGCCAGCATCCCAGGGTCCACCTACGAGCAGTACTTC. It translates to CASIPGSTYEQYF.

The rearrangement joins TRBV29-1 to TRBJ2-3; no clear D. CDR3 size: 10 residues. In germline, CDR1 is SQVTM, CDR2 ANQGSEA. V lost 6 bases, J lost 6 bases, and 7 bases lay in between. CDR3 sequence reads: CSVPGDTQYF. CDR3 in DNA: TGCAGCGTCCCTGGGGATACGCAGTATTTT.

The rearrangement uses TRBV4-1 and TRBJ2-2, with 12 bases aligning to TRBD2. CDR3 size: 16 residues. Germline values: CDR1 MGHRA, CDR2 YSYEKL. V was clipped by 1 base and J by 6 bases; unmatched bases: 3. The CDR3 coding sequence is TGCGCCAGCAGCCAAGGGACTAGCGGGAAGTCCGGGGAGCTGTTTTTT. This translates into CASSQGTSGKSGELFF.

This chain connects TRBV30 to TRBJ2-1; D is unresolved. The V end lost 0 bases, the J end lost 4 bases, and 4 bases lay between the germline ends. Germline V gene lookup returns CDR1 GTSNPN and CDR2 SVGIG (reference sequence). This CDR3 has 12 amino acids. The CDR3 sequence: CAWSVAYNEQFF. CDR3 nucleotides: TGTGCCTGGAGTGTTGCGTACAATGAGCAGTTCTTC.

V and J are TRBV29-1 and TRBJ2-2, with a possible D match to TRBD1 (5 bases). CDR3 length: 12 amino acids. Germline V gives CDR1 SQVTM, CDR2 ANQGSEA. V shed 6 bases and J shed 4 bases, with 9 bases lying between them. The CDR3 nucleotides read TGCAGCGTCCAGGGTGGCACCGGGGAGCTGTTTTTT. Encoded protein: CSVQGGTGELFF.

The CDR3 protein is CASSAGGGGYEQYF. The CDR3 DNA reads TGTGCCAGCAGCGCTGGGGGAGGGGGCTACGAGCAGTACTTC. The rearrangement joins TRBV9 to TRBJ2-7; D is possibly TRBD2 (7 bases). Germline assignment: CDR1 SGDLS and CDR2 YYNGEE. The CDR3 contains 14 residues. With 3 bases removed from V and 3 bases from J, the gap between germline ends came to 13 bases.

The V and J genes are TRBV29-1 and TRBJ2-1; D ambiguous. The CDR3 consists of 14 residues. Germline loops: CDR1 SQVTM, CDR2 ANQGSEA. The V and J ends lost 0 bases and 0 bases respectively, with 6 bases between them. The CDR3 sequence is CSVEDPDSYNEQFF. CDR3 coding DNA: TGCAGCGTTGAAGATCCGGACTCCTACAATGAGCAGTTCTTC.

The chain links TRBV7-3 to TRBJ1-1, with D maybe TRBD1 (5 bases). The germline V gene has CDR1 SGHTA and CDR2 FQGTGA. The CDR3 totals 16 residues. With 1 base removed from V and 6 bases from J, the gap between germline ends came to 18 bases. The CDR3 spells CASSLKSPSSRAEAFF. CDR3 bases: TGTGCCAGCAGCTTAAAATCCCCCTCAAGCAGGGCTGAAGCTTTCTTT.

This sequence joins TRBV29-1 and TRBJ1-2, with TRBD1 identical over 11 bases. This CDR3 has 15 residues. V was clipped by 2 bases and J by 4 bases; unmatched bases: 6. The germline V gene encodes CDR1 SQVTM and CDR2 ANQGSEA. As DNA, the CDR3 is TGCAGCGTTGAACCCTGGGGACAGGGGGGCTATGGCTACACCTTC. This encodes CSVEPWGQGGYGYTF.

The rearrangement uses TRBV13 and TRBJ1-6, with 7 bases that match TRBD1. Germline V lookup: CDR1 PRHDT, CDR2 FYEKMQ (reference sequence). The CDR3 runs to 16 residues. V lost 5 bases and J lost 13; bases outside the gene matches: 17. The CDR3 bases are TGTGCCAGCAGCAATCCCGGAGGGGGCCCCGCCGTGCCCCTCCACTTT. This codes for CASSNPGGGPAVPLHF.

The rearrangement links TRBV13 to TRBJ2-7; maybe TRBD1 (5 bases). The CDR3 covers 13 residues. The germline V gene has CDR1 PRHDT and CDR2 FYEKMQ (reference sequence). Trimming pared 1 base from V and 7 bases from J, leaving 11 bases between. In DNA form, the CDR3 reads TGTGCCAGCAGCTTAGAAGGGGCTCTGGAGCAGTACTTC. Translating it yields CASSLEGALEQYF.

The V and J genes are TRBV5-1 and TRBJ2-3; TRBD2 might be the D (5 bases). The V gene lost 2 bases and the J gene lost 0 bases, with 13 bases spanning the gap. This CDR3 is built from 16 residues. Germline V gene lookup returns CDR1 SGHRS and CDR2 YFSETQ. This chain's CDR3 is CASSFWPGTSTDTQYF. The CDR3 DNA reads TGCGCCAGCAGCTTTTGGCCGGGAACTAGCACAGATACGCAGTATTTT.

The chain combines TRBV19 with TRBJ2-1, with 8 bases aligning to TRBD2. There are 12 residues in the CDR3. CDR1 and CDR2 (germline): LNHDA, SQIVND (reference sequence). Trimming took 11 bases from V and 9 from J; bases not matched to a gene: 9. The CDR3 protein is CAGSGLAGEQFF. The CDR3 DNA follows: TGTGCCGGGTCTGGACTAGCTGGTGAGCAGTTCTTC.

This clone came up once. This sequence joins TRBV6-6 and TRBJ1-1, with 7 bases that match TRBD1. The CDR3 extends over 13 amino acids. Unmatched junction bases numbered 6, after V lost 10 bases and J lost 1 base. CDR1 is MNHNY and CDR2 is SVGAGI in the germline V gene (reference sequence). This chain's CDR3 is CAIAGTANTEAFF. In nucleotides, the CDR3 is TGTGCCATCGCCGGGACAGCGAACACTGAAGCTTTCTTT.